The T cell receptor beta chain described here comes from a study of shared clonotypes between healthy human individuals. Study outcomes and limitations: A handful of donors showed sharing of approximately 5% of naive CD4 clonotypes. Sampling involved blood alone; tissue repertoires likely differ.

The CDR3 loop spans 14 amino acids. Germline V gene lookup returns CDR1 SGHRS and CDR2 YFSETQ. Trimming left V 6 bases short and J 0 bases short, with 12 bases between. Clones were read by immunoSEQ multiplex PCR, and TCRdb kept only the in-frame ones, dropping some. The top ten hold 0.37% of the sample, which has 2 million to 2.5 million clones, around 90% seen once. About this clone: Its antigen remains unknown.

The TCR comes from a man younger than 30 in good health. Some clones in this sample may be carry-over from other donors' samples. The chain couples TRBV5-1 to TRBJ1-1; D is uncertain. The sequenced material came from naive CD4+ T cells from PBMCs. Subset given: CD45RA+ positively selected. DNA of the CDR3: TGCGCCAGCATGGAGTTGACCATGAACACTGAAGCTTTCTTT. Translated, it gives CASMELTMNTEAFF.